These 6 T cell receptor beta chains originate from one sample sequenced in a study of cytomegalovirus exposure and HLA in healthy donors. The PCR had 60 Vbeta and 13 Jbeta primers. TCRdb's copy holds only in-frame clones and misses some; the assay was immunoSEQ multiplex PCR. The profile shows under 150,000 clones, nearly 80% of them singletons. What was sequenced was PBMCs. These receptors were collected from a man aged 40-49 years in good health and CMV-seropositive.

The rearrangement links TRBV28 to TRBJ1-1; 8 bases line up with TRBD1. With 3 bases clipped from V and 4 bases from J, the junction kept 4 bases outside the gene matches. Germline V gives CDR1 MDHEN, CDR2 SYDVKM. The CDR3 length is 14 residues. DNA for the CDR3: TGTGCCAGCAGTTTGGCAGGGGGCGGCACTGAAGCTTTCTTT. It codes for CASSLAGGGTEAFF.

The chain employs TRBV5-8 and TRBJ1-2, with D unclear. Per the germline V gene, CDR1 is SGHTS and CDR2 is YDEGEE. Trimming left V 0 bases short and J 5 bases short, with 5 bases between. This CDR3 has 12 amino acids. The CDR3 reads CASSLDSYGYTF. The CDR3 nucleotides are TGTGCCAGCAGCTTGGACAGTTATGGCTACACCTTC. Full variable domain (remainder filled in from reference TRBV5-8 and TRBJ1-2): EAGVTQSPTHLIKTRGQQATLRCSPISGHTSVYWYQQALGLGLQFLLWYDEGEERNRGNFPPRFSGRQFPNYSSELNVNALELEDSALYLCASSLDSYGYTFGSGTRLTVV.

V is TRBV28 and J is TRBJ2-5; the D gene is possibly TRBD2 (5 bases). CDR1 and CDR2 (germline): MDHEN, SYDVKM. This CDR3 is 14 amino acids long. V lost 3 bases, J lost 6 bases, and 14 bases lay in between. The CDR3 DNA sequence: TGTGCCAGCAGTTTGGATCTAGCCACGAAGACCCAGTACTTC. Its translation: CASSLDLATKTQYF.

The V call is TRBV11-3, the J call TRBJ2-2; D is uncertain. The germline gives CDR1 SGHNT, CDR2 YENEEA. With 2 bases removed from V and 8 bases from J, the gap between germline ends came to 6 bases. This CDR3 spans 12 amino acids. The CDR3 is CASSLLPGELFF. CDR3 sequence (DNA): TGTGCCAGCAGCTTACTCCCGGGGGAGCTGTTTTTT.

This chain joins TRBV7-3 and TRBJ1-2; TRBD1 agrees at 8 bases. The CDR3 extends over 15 amino acids. Germline CDR1 SGHTA, CDR2 FQGTGA. Trimming at V came to 2 bases and at J to 4 bases, leaving 6 bases not matched to a gene. The CDR3 DNA follows: TGTGCCAGCAGCTTAGGGTCAGGGGGCGTCTATGGCTACACCTTC. It yields the protein CASSLGSGGVYGYTF.

The V call is TRBV6-4, the J call TRBJ2-2, with TRBD2 matching 10 bases. The V and J ends lost 6 bases and 4 bases, in that order; junction bases with no gene match: 11. Germline values: CDR1 MRHNA, CDR2 SNTAGT. This CDR3 region has 17 residues. CDR3 DNA: TGTGCCAGCAGCCAAAAGGCAGCGGGAGGGCCCACCGGGGAGCTGTTTTTT. Its protein product is CASSQKAAGGPTGELFF.